This T cell receptor (beta chain) was obtained from a study of T-cell reconstitution after alpha-beta-depleted transplantation in children. Trimming stripped 4 bases from V and 11 bases from J, with 16 bases between. In germline, CDR1 is KGHSH, CDR2 LQKENI. This CDR3 comprises 13 residues. Molecular barcoding with unique molecular identifiers was used for the TCRbeta library. TCRdb fed the PCR reads into MiXCR, producing one record per CDR3 protein. The sample includes roughly 200,000 distinct CDR3 sequences, approximately 6.6% of them seen just once. The chain joins TRBV18 to TRBJ2-3, with D unclear. This receptor was identified in a human donor who donated a stem cell graft to a child with Wiskott-Aldrich syndrome. Material: PBMCs from the stem cell graft donor, obtained from the stem cell graft. CDR3 region: CASSRPGPPGQYF. In DNA form, the CDR3 reads TGTGCCAGCTCACGACCCGGCCCTCCCGGGCAGTATTTT.